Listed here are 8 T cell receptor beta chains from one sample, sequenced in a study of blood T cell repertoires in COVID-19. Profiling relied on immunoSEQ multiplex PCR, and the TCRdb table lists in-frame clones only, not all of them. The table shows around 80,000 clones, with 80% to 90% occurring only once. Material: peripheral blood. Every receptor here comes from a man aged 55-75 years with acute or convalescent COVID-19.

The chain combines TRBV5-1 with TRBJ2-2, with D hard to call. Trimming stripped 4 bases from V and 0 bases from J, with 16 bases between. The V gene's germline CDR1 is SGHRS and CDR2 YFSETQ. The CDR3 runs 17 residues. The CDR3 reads CASSKAPLTSNTGELFF. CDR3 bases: TGCGCCAGCAGCAAAGCCCCGTTAACTTCGAACACCGGGGAGCTGTTTTTT.

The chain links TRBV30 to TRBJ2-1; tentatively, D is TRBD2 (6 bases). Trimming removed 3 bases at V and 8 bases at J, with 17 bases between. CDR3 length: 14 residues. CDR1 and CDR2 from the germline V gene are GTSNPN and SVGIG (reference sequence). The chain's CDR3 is CAWRRGGSRDEQFF. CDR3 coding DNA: TGTGCCTGGAGAAGGGGAGGAAGCAGGGATGAGCAGTTCTTC.

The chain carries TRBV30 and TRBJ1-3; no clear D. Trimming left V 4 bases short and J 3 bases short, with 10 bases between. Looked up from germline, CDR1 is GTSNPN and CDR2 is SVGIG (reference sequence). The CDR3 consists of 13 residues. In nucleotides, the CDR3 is TGTGCCTGGAATACAGTAGTTGGAAACACCATATATTTT. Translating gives CAWNTVVGNTIYF.

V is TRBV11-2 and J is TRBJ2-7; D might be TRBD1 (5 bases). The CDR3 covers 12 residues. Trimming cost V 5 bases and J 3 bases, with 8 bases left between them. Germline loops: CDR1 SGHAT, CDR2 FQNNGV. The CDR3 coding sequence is TGTGCCAGCAGCCCTCAGGGCTACGAGCAGTACTTC. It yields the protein CASSPQGYEQYF.

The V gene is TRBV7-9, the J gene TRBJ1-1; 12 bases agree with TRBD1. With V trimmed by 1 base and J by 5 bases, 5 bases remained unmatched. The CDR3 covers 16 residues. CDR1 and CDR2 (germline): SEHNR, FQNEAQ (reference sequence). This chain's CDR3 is CASSLGGQGAGTEAFF. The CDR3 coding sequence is TGTGCCAGCAGCTTAGGGGGACAGGGGGCAGGAACTGAAGCTTTCTTT.

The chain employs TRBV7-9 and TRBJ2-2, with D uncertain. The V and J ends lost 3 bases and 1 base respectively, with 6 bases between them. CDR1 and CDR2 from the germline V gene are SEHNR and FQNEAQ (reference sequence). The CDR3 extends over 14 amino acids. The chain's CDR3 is CASSFVRNTGELFF. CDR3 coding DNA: TGTGCCAGCAGCTTTGTCAGGAACACCGGGGAGCTGTTTTTT. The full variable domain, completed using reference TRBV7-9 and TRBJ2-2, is DTGVSQNPRHKITKRGQNVTFRCDPISEHNRLYWYRQTLGQGPEFLTYFQNEAQLEKSRLLSDRFSAERPKGSFSTLEIQRTEQGDSAMYLCASSFVRNTGELFFGEGSRLTVL.

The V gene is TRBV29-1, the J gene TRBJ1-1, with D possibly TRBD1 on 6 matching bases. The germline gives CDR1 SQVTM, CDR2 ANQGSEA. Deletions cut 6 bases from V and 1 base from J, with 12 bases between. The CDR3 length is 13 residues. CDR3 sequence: CSVDRQQNTEAFF. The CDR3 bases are TGCAGCGTGGACAGACAGCAGAACACTGAAGCTTTCTTT.

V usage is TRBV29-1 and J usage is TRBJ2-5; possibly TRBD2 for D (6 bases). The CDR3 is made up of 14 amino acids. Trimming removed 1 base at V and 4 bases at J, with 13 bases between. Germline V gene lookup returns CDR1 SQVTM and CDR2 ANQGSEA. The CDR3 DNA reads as TGCAGCGTTGAAGGGGCGGGGAGTCCAGAGACCCAGTACTTC. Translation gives CSVEGAGSPETQYF. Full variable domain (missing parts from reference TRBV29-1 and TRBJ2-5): SAVISQKPSRDICQRGTSLTIQCQVDSQVTMMFWYRQQPGQSLTLIATANQGSEATYESGFVIDKFPISRPNLTFSTLTVSNMSPEDSSIYLCSVEGAGSPETQYFGPGTRLLVL.